These T cell receptor beta chains were read from a single sample in a study of regulatory T cells in long-lasting Graves disease. TCRdb ran MiXCR on the multiplex PCR reads and lists one entry per CDR3 protein. The sample has about 540,000 distinct CDR3 sequences, around an eighth seen once; the top ten hold under 10%. This sample also belongs to another study, concerning T cells in Graves' hyperthyroidism and ophthalmopathy.

Material: peripheral blood mononuclear cells (PBMCs), obtained at new diagnosis, from a patient treated with antithyroid drugs. The receptors originated from a man younger than 45 with Graves disease. Both conserved end residues are part of each CDR3. The order of the fields is clone size, V gene, D gene, J gene, CDR3 DNA, CDR3 protein. A D gene is named only where the DNA matches it firmly. Clone size is given for some rows only: seen once, a few or many times, or a class if the clone is expanded.

clone_size: few
v_call: TRBV18
d_call: TRBD2
j_call: TRBJ2-7
cdr3_nt: TGTGCCAGCTCACCACCAGGGACTAGCGGCGCCTACGAGCAGTACTTC
cdr3_aa: CASSPPGTSGAYEQYF

clone_size: NA
v_call: TRBV14
d_call: NA
j_call: TRBJ1-6
cdr3_nt: TGTGCCAGCAGCCAAGAGCGCCTGGTGAATTCACCCCTCCACTTT
cdr3_aa: CASSQERLVNSPLHF

clone_size: few
v_call: TRBV13
d_call: NA
j_call: TRBJ1-3
cdr3_nt: TGTGCCAGCAGCTTAAGGACAACCTTCATCTCTGGAAACACCATATATTTT
cdr3_aa: CASSLRTTFISGNTIYF

clone_size: many
v_call: TRBV5-1
d_call: NA
j_call: TRBJ2-1
cdr3_nt: TGCGCCAGCAGCACGGGGGACAGCAACGATGAGCAGTTCTTC
cdr3_aa: CASSTGDSNDEQFF

clone_size: many
v_call: TRBV6-2/TRBV6-3
d_call: TRBD1
j_call: TRBJ2-5
cdr3_nt: TGTGCCAGCAGTGAACAGGGGGCGGGTCAAGAGACCCAGTACTTC
cdr3_aa: CASSEQGAGQETQYF

clone_size: many
v_call: TRBV6-1
d_call: TRBD2
j_call: TRBJ2-7
cdr3_nt: TGTGCCAGCAGTCCGGGACTAGCTACTGCCTACTACGAGCAGTACTTC
cdr3_aa: CASSPGLATAYYEQYF

clone_size: NA
v_call: TRBV12-5
d_call: NA
j_call: TRBJ1-3
cdr3_nt: TGTGCTAGTGGCCGTTCAGGGTCGGGAAACACCATATATTTT
cdr3_aa: CASGRSGSGNTIYF

clone_size: few
v_call: TRBV7-2
d_call: TRBD1
j_call: TRBJ1-4
cdr3_nt: TGTGCCAGCAGCTCGATCGGACAGGGTAGGGAAAAACTGTTTTTT
cdr3_aa: CASSSIGQGREKLFF

clone_size: NA
v_call: TRBV6-2/TRBV6-3
d_call: TRBD2
j_call: TRBJ2-7
cdr3_nt: TGTGCCAGCAGTATAGCGGGAGGGAACTACAATGAGCAGTACTTC
cdr3_aa: CASSIAGGNYNEQYF

clone_size: many
v_call: TRBV3-1
d_call: NA
j_call: TRBJ2-7
cdr3_nt: TGTGCCAGCAGCCAAAGCGGATCTGCAAACGAGCAGTACTTC
cdr3_aa: CASSQSGSANEQYF

clone_size: many
v_call: TRBV27
d_call: NA
j_call: TRBJ2-7
cdr3_nt: TGTGCCAGCAGTTTATTCGCAACAGGCTACGAGCAGTACTTC
cdr3_aa: CASSLFATGYEQYF